The 27 T cell receptor beta chains listed next were all sequenced from one sample in a study of blood T cells in healthy people across ages. Together with a sample-barcoded 5' primer, a J-beta primer mix was included in a second PCR lasting roughly 7 to 11 cycles. TCRdb re-analysed the 5' RACE reads in MiXCR, keeping a single row per CDR3 protein. The profile shows about 1.6 million distinct CDR3 sequences, roughly 32% of them singletons. The sequencing input was blood. These receptors were obtained from a woman under 40 in good health.

This clonotype was detected a few times. The chain links TRBV3-1 to TRBJ2-7; possibly TRBD2 for D (5 bases). The CDR3 runs to 14 residues. Trimming took 4 bases from V and 5 from J, leaving 15 bases between them. Germline V lookup: CDR1 LGHDT, CDR2 YNNKEL (reference sequence). CDR3 bases: TGTGCCAGCAGCCTTCCGGAGGATGGTGACGAGCAGTACTTC. It encodes CASSLPEDGDEQYF.

This clonotype was observed at least ten times. This chain links TRBV7-9 with TRBJ2-5; the D is unclear. CDR3 size: 13 residues. V was cut by 3 bases and J by 4 bases, with 9 bases left in between. Germline loops: CDR1 SEHNR, CDR2 FQNEAQ (reference sequence). The DNA for the CDR3 is TGTGCCAGCAGCTTTTCGGACGGAGAGACCCAGTACTTC. Its protein product is CASSFSDGETQYF. The whole variable domain, filled in from reference TRBV7-9 and TRBJ2-5, reads DTGVSQNPRHKITKRGQNVTFRCDPISEHNRLYWYRQTLGQGPEFLTYFQNEAQLEKSRLLSDRFSAERPKGSFSTLEIQRTEQGDSAMYLCASSFSDGETQYFGPGTRLLVL.

The chain combines TRBV6-6 with TRBJ2-3; weak D call: TRBD1 (6 bases). The germline V gene encodes CDR1 MNHNY and CDR2 SVGAGI (reference sequence). The CDR3 totals 16 residues. Trimming took 4 bases from V and 4 from J, leaving 18 bases between them. The CDR3 loop reads CASSSQRTEGPDTQYF. As DNA, the CDR3 is TGTGCCAGCAGTTCCCAAAGGACAGAGGGCCCAGATACGCAGTATTTT.

The genes are TRBV20-1 and TRBJ2-5, with 7 bases matching TRBD1. The J call may be in error: the DNA end matches TRBJ2-7 better. The length of the CDR3 is 14 residues. Germline-derived CDR1 and CDR2 are DFQATT and SNEGSKA (reference sequence). As DNA, the CDR3 is TGCAGTGCTAGAGAGACAGGGAAAACTTACGAGCAGTACTTC. This gives the protein CSARETGKTYEQYF.

The rearrangement uses TRBV27 and TRBJ2-7; 14 bases line up with TRBD2. This CDR3 region has 16 residues. The V segment lost 4 bases and the J segment 4 bases; nucleotides outside the gene matches: 6. In germline, CDR1 is MNHEY, CDR2 SMNVEV (reference sequence). The CDR3 region is CASSSPRTSGRYEQYF. In DNA, the CDR3 is TGTGCCAGCAGTTCCCCGAGGACTAGCGGGAGGTACGAGCAGTACTTC.

This clonotype was counted between two and nine times. This sequence joins TRBV20-1 and TRBJ1-2, with 9 bases that match TRBD1. The germline CDR1 and CDR2 sequences are DFQATT and SNEGSKA (reference sequence). J was trimmed by 6 bases and V by 6 bases; bases with no gene match: 5. CDR3 length equals 12 residues. The CDR3 is CSAGTGKNGYTF. CDR3 bases: TGCAGTGCGGGGACAGGGAAGAATGGCTACACCTTC.

This clonotype was recorded a few times. Being one base from a much bigger clone, this may be a read error. The chain carries TRBV7-9 and TRBJ2-3; weak D call: TRBD1 (5 bases). The CDR3 is 12 amino acids. Germline lookup yields CDR1 SEHNR and CDR2 FQNEAQ (reference sequence). This CDR3 is CASSWGTDAQYF. The CDR3 DNA is TGTGCCAGCAGCTGGGGCACAGATGCGCAGTATTTT.

The gene calls are TRBV20-1 and TRBJ2-7; 8 bases match TRBD2. Trimming took 3 bases from V and 5 from J; bases not matched to a gene: 3. The CDR3 is made up of 12 amino acids. The germline V gene has CDR1 DFQATT and CDR2 SNEGSKA (reference sequence). Written as DNA, the CDR3 is TGCAGTGCTAGGGGACTAGGCAACGAGCAGTACTTC. Its protein product is CSARGLGNEQYF.

The V and J genes are TRBV6-5 and TRBJ1-2; 7 nucleotides agree with TRBD1. CDR1 and CDR2 (germline): MNHEY, SVGAGI. With V trimmed by 3 bases and J by 4 bases, 5 bases remained unmatched. The CDR3 spans 14 residues. This CDR3 reads CASSYQGEGYGYTF. In nucleotides, the CDR3 is TGTGCCAGCAGTTATCAGGGGGAGGGCTATGGCTACACCTTC.

This clonotype came up a few times. The gene calls are TRBV4-1 and TRBJ1-5; D gene uncertain. The CDR3 loop spans 14 amino acids. Germline-derived CDR1 and CDR2 are MGHRA and YSYEKL. V was clipped by 2 bases and J by 3 bases, with 8 bases between them. Written as DNA, the CDR3 is TGCGCCAGCAGCCAACGGCAGTCCAATCAGCCCCAGCATTTT. It is translated as CASSQRQSNQPQHF.

The table lists this clonotype with many counts. This chain joins TRBV7-9 and TRBJ2-1; D unclear. The V end lost 0 bases, the J end lost 1 base, and 10 bases lay between the germline ends. The CDR3 totals 16 residues. CDR1 is SEHNR and CDR2 is FQNEAQ in the germline V gene (reference sequence). CDR3 region: CASSLAERGSYNEQFF. CDR3 sequence (DNA): TGTGCCAGCAGCTTAGCGGAGCGTGGGTCCTACAATGAGCAGTTCTTC.

The chain carries TRBV25-1 and TRBJ2-4; 8 bases line up with TRBD1. The J call may be faulty, since TRBJ2-5 better matches the DNA end. This CDR3 is 16 amino acids long. Germline loops: CDR1 MGHDK, CDR2 SYGVNS. CDR3 amino acids: CASSEGTGHKRETQYF. As DNA, the CDR3 is TGTGCCAGCAGTGAGGGGACAGGACACAAAAGAGAGACCCAGTACTTC.

This chain uses TRBV20-1 with TRBJ1-1, with 7 nucleotides matching TRBD1. This CDR3 contains 13 residues. Unmatched junction bases numbered 9, after V lost 6 bases and J lost 5 bases. Per the germline V gene, CDR1 is DFQATT and CDR2 is SNEGSKA (reference sequence). Here the CDR3 DNA reads TGCAGTGCCACCCGACAGGGAAGTACTGAAGCTTTCTTT. Translating gives CSATRQGSTEAFF.

The V and J genes are TRBV6-1 and TRBJ2-1; the D is unclear. The V end was cut by 8 bases, the J end by 4 bases, with 6 bases between. The V gene's germline CDR1 is MNHNS and CDR2 SASEGT. The length of the CDR3 is 11 residues. The CDR3 spells CASLVYNEQFF. DNA for the CDR3: TGTGCCAGCCTTGTATACAATGAGCAGTTCTTC.

The chain carries TRBV6-1 and TRBJ2-7; D gene uncertain. This CDR3 region has 12 residues. From germline, CDR1 is MNHNS and CDR2 SASEGT. V lost 6 bases to trimming and J lost 4 bases, with 10 bases between them. The CDR3 DNA sequence: TGTGCCAGCAGGCACATGGAGTACGAGCAGTACTTC. Translation gives CASRHMEYEQYF.

Points on this clonotype: A read error may explain this, as a much larger clone is one base away. This chain uses TRBV7-6 with TRBJ1-2; TRBD1 agrees at 9 bases. Trimming removed 8 bases from V and 5 bases from J; junction bases left unmatched: 6. The germline CDR1 and CDR2 sequences are SGHVS and FNYEAQ. The length of the CDR3 is 13 residues. Here the CDR3 reads CASGGGTGYGYTF. The CDR3 DNA follows: TGTGCCAGCGGCGGCGGGACAGGGTATGGCTACACCTTC.

This clonotype was detected only a few times. The V call is TRBV20-1, the J call TRBJ1-2, with D possibly TRBD1 on 5 matching bases. The V and J ends lost 6 bases and 11 bases respectively, with 22 bases between them. Germline assignment: CDR1 DFQATT and CDR2 SNEGSKA (reference sequence). The CDR3 is 13 amino acids. The CDR3 here is CSAPGLQGHPYTF. CDR3 DNA sequence: TGCAGTGCACCCGGTCTCCAGGGCCACCCTTACACCTTC.

Remarks on this clonotype: Mismatch with germline at one junction end may stem from a read error. The chain employs TRBV12-3 or TRBV12-4 and TRBJ2-4, with D uncertain. Judging by the DNA end, TRBJ2-7 fits better; the J call may be wrong. The CDR3 loop spans 12 amino acids. CDR3 nucleotide sequence: TGTGGCAGCAGTTTGGCAGGCTACGAGCAGTACTTC. Amino acids: CGSSLAGYEQYF.

The genes are TRBV9 and TRBJ1-6; D gene unclear. The CDR3 covers 14 residues. V was shortened by 0 bases and J by 8 bases, with 9 bases between the two germline ends. The germline gives CDR1 SGDLS, CDR2 YYNGEE. Here the CDR3 reads CASSVAPPDSPLHF. The CDR3 DNA follows: TGTGCCAGCAGCGTAGCTCCCCCCGATTCACCCCTCCACTTT.

By share, this clonotype ranks as medium-sized. The chain carries TRBV2 and TRBJ2-1, with TRBD2 matching 9 bases. The CDR3 has 14 residues. In germline, CDR1 is SNHLY, CDR2 FYNNEI. The V gene end was trimmed by 3 bases and the J gene end by 8 bases; junction bases not matched to a gene: 5. In nucleotides, the CDR3 is TGTGCCAGCAGTGAGTGGCTAGCGGGATATGAGCAGTTCTTC. Translating gives CASSEWLAGYEQFF. Drawing the rest from reference TRBV2 and TRBJ2-1, the complete variable domain is EPEVTQTPSHQVTQMGQEVILRCVPISNHLYFYWYRQILGQKVEFLVSFYNNEISEKSEIFDDQFSVERPDGSNFTLKIRSTKLEDSAMYFCASSEWLAGYEQFFGPGTRLTVL.

This clonotype has just a few counts. The V gene is TRBV11-2, the J gene TRBJ2-5; D possibly matches TRBD1 or TRBD2 (5 bases each). Deletions cut 3 bases from V and 5 bases from J, with 10 bases between. Germline CDR1 reads SGHAT; CDR2 reads FQNNGV. CDR3 length: 13 amino acids. CDR3 nucleotide sequence: TGTGCCAGCAGCTTTGACTGGGGGGAGACCCAGTACTTC. Its translation is CASSFDWGETQYF.

The V and J genes are TRBV9 and TRBJ2-7; 8 bases line up with TRBD1. CDR3 length equals 15 residues. V shed 0 bases, J shed 3 bases, and the junction held 5 bases outside the gene matches. CDR1 is SGDLS, CDR2 YYNGEE, per germline. In nucleotides, the CDR3 is TGTGCCAGCAGCGTAGGGAGGGGGACAGGCTACGAGCAGTACTTC. Residues: CASSVGRGTGYEQYF.

The chain combines TRBV3-1 with TRBJ1-2; D call uncertain. The germline V gene has CDR1 LGHDT and CDR2 YNNKEL (reference sequence). Trimming left V 4 bases short and J 3 bases short, with 12 bases between. CDR3 size: 14 residues. DNA of the CDR3: TGTGCCAGCAGCCCCTCGCCGGACCACTATGGCTACACCTTC. Translating it yields CASSPSPDHYGYTF. The variable domain in full, with the rest retrieved from reference TRBV3-1 and TRBJ1-2, is DTAVSQTPKYLVTQMGNDKSIKCEQNLGHDTMYWYKQDSKKFLKIMFSYNNKELIINETVPNRFSPKSPDKAHLNLHINSLELGDSAVYFCASSPSPDHYGYTFGSGTRLTVV.

The table lists this clonotype with a few counts. The chain carries TRBV4-2 and TRBJ2-3; 11 nucleotides line up with TRBD2. Germline assignment: CDR1 LGHNA and CDR2 YNFKEQ. The CDR3 extends over 19 amino acids. V gave up 4 bases and J gave up 2 bases; unmatched junction bases: 14. The CDR3: CASSRRLAGPTEVTDTQYF. The CDR3 DNA reads as TGTGCCAGCAGCCGAAGACTAGCGGGGCCAACAGAAGTCACAGATACGCAGTATTTT.

The table lists this clonotype with a count of one. This may be a read error, as it is one base from a much larger clone. The chain employs TRBV29-1 and TRBJ2-3; 7 bases are a match to TRBD2. V lost 6 bases, J lost 1 base, and 7 bases stayed unmatched. Germline CDR1 reads SQVTM; CDR2 reads ANQGSEA. The CDR3 has 14 amino acids. The CDR3 nucleotides read TGCAGCGTCGTCTTGGGGGGGGGCACAGATACGCAGTATTTT. Translated: CSVVLGGGTDTQYF.

This clonotype was seen only a few times. CDR3 DNA sequence: TGTGCCAGCAGCCAATCACCGGGACTCCCCGGTGGCACAGATACGCAGTATTTT. Translation gives CASSQSPGLPGGTDTQYF. J is TRBJ2-3 and V is TRBV4-2; D is possibly TRBD2 (6 bases). From germline, CDR1 is LGHNA and CDR2 YNFKEQ. The CDR3 consists of 18 residues. V lost 2 bases and J 1 base, leaving 19 bases between the germline ends.

The chain links TRBV9 to TRBJ2-5; 9 nucleotides agree with TRBD1. J was trimmed by 11 bases and V by 0 bases; bases with no gene match: 14. Germline values: CDR1 SGDLS, CDR2 YYNGEE. The CDR3 consists of 16 residues. For the CDR3, the DNA is TGTGCCAGCAGCGTAGCGGTGACAGGGGGACACAATGAGCAGTACTTC. Translated: CASSVAVTGGHNEQYF. The full variable domain, with the rest looked up from reference TRBV9 and TRBJ2-5, is DSGVTQTPKHLITATGQRVTLRCSPRSGDLSVYWYQQSLDQGLQFLIQYYNGEERAKGNILERFSAQQFPDLHSELNLSSLELGDSALYFCASSVAVTGGHNEQYFGPGTRLLVL.